This TCR beta chain was observed in a study of shared clonotypes between healthy human individuals. Measured with immunoSEQ multiplex PCR; TCRdb has only the in-frame clones, and not every one. The table lists roughly 2.5 million clones, around nine tenths of them singletons. CDR3 length: 14 residues. This clone was observed a single time. This chain uses TRBV21-1 with TRBJ2-7; TRBD2 is the table's D call, not checked against the DNA. TRBV21-1 is an annotated pseudogene. This receptor was identified in a young man in good health. The sample taken for sequencing was naive CD4+ T cells sorted from blood. Subset meaning: CD45RA+ positively selected. The CDR3 sequence is CASSKEAGVHEQYF. CDR3 nucleotides: TGTGCCAGCAGCAAAGAAGCGGGGGTTCACGAGCAGTACTTC.